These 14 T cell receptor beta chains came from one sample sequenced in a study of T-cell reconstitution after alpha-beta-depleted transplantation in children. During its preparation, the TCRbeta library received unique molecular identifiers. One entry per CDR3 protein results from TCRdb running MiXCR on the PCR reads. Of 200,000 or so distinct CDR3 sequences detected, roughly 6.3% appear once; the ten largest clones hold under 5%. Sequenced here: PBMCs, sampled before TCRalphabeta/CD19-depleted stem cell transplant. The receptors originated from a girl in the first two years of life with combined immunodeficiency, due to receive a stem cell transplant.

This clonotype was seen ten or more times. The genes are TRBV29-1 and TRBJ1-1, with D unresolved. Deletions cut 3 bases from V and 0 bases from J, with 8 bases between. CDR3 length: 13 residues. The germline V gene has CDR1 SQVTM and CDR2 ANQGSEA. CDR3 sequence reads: CSVEYQLNTEAFF. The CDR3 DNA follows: TGCAGCGTTGAGTACCAGTTGAACACTGAAGCTTTCTTT.

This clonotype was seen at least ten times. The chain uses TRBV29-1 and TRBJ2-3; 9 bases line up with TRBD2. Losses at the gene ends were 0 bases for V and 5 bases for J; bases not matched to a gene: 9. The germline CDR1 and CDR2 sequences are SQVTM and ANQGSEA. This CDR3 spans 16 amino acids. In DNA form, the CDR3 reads TGCAGCGTTGAAGATCCGGCTAGCGGGGTAGTAGATACGCAGTATTTT. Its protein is CSVEDPASGVVDTQYF.

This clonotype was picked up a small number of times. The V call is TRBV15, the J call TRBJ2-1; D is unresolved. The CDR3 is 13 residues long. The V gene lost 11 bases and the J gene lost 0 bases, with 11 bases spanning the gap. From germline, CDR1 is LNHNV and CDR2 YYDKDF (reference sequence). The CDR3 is CAVRRTSYNEQFF. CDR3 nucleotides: TGTGCCGTCCGTAGGACCTCCTACAATGAGCAGTTCTTC.

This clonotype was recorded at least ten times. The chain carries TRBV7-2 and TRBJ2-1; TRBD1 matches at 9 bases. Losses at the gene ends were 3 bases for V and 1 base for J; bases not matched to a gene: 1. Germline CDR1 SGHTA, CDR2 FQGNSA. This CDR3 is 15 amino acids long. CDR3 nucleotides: TGTGCCAGCAGCTTCGGGACAGGGTCCTACAATGAGCAGTTCTTC. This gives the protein CASSFGTGSYNEQFF. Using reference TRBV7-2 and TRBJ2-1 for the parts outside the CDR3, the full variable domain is GAGVSQSPSNKVTEKGKDVELRCDPISGHTALYWYRQSLGQGLEFLIYFQGNSAPDKSGLPSDRFSAERTGGSVSTLTIQRTQQEDSAVYLCASSFGTGSYNEQFFGPGTRLTVL.

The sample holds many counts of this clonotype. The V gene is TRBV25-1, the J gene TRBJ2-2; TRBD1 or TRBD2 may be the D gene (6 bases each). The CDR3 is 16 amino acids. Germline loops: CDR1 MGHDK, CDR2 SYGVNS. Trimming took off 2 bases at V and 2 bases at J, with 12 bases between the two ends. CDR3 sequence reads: CASSEGGRANTGELFF. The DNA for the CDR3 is TGTGCCAGCAGTGAAGGGGGGCGGGCCAACACCGGGGAGCTGTTTTTT.

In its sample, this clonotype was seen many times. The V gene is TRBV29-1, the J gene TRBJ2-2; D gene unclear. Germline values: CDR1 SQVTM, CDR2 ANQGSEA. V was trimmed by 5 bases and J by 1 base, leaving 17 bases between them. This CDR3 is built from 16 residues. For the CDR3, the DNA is TGCAGCGTTATAAATACCCGGTCCCGGAACACCGGGGAGCTGTTTTTT. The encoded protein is CSVINTRSRNTGELFF.

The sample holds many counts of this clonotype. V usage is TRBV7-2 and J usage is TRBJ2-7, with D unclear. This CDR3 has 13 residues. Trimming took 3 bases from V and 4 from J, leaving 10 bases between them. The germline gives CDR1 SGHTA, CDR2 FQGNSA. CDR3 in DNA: TGTGCCAGCAGCTTTTCCAGGAGATACGAGCAGTACTTC. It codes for CASSFSRRYEQYF.

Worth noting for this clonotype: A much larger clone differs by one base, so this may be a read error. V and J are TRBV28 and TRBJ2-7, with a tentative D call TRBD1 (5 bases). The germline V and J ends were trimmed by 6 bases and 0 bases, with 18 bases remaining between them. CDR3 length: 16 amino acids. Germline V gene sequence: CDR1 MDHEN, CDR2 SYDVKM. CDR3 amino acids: CASSRIHGASSYEQYF. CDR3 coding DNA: TGTGCCAGCAGCAGAATACATGGGGCGAGCTCCTACGAGCAGTACTTC.

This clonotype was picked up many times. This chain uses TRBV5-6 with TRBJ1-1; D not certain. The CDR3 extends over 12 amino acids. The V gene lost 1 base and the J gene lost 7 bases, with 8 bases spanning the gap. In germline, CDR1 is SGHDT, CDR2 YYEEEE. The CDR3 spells CASSLYRLEAFF. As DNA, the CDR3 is TGTGCCAGCAGCTTGTACCGGCTTGAAGCTTTCTTT. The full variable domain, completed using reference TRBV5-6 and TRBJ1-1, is DAGVTQSPTHLIKTRGQQVTLRCSPKSGHDTVSWYQQALGQGPQFIFQYYEEEERQRGNFPDRFSGHQFPNYSSELNVNALLLGDSALYLCASSLYRLEAFFGQGTRLTVV.

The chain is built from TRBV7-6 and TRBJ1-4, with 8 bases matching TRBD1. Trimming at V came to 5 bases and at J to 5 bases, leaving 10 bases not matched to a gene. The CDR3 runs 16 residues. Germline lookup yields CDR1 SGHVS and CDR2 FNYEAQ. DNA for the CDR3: TGTGCCAGCAGCGCGTCCAGTCAGGGGGCCAATGAAAAACTGTTTTTT. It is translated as CASSASSQGANEKLFF.

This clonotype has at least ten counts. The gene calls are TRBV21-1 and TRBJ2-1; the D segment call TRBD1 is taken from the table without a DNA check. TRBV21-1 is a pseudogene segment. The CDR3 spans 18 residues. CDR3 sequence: CASKGVRGLGVHYNEQFF. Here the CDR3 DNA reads TGTGCCAGCAAAGGGGTTCGAGGTTTGGGAGTCCACTACAATGAGCAGTTCTTC.

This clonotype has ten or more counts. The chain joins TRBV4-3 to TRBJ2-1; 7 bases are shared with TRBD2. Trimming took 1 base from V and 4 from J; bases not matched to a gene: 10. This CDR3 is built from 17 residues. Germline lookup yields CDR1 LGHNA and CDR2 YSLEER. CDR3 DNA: TGCGCCAGCAGCCAAGTTTACTTCCCCGGGGGGTACAATGAGCAGTTCTTC. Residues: CASSQVYFPGGYNEQFF.

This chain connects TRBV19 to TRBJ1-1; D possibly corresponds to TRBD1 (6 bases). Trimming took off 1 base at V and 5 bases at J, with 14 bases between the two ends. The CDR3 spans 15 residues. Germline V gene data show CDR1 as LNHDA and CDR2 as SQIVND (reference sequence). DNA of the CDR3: TGTGCCAGTAGTATAGGTAGGGGGGCGAGGACTGAAGCTTTCTTT. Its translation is CASSIGRGARTEAFF.

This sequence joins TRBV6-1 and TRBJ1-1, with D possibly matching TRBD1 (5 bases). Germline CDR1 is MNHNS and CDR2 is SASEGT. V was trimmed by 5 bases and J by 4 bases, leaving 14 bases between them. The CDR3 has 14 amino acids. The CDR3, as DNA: TGTGCCAGCAGTCCCTTAGGGGCGGCCACTGAAGCTTTCTTT. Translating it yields CASSPLGAATEAFF.